This T cell receptor beta chain was recorded in a study of blood T cells in healthy people across ages. In this sample, this clonotype turned up a few times. Germline V gene data show CDR1 as SGHTA and CDR2 as FQGNSA. V gave up 5 bases and J gave up 1 base; unmatched junction bases: 6. The CDR3 length is 15 residues. Sample-barcoded 5' priming and a J-beta primer mix drove a second PCR of roughly 6 to 12 cycles. With 12 random nucleotides, a template-switch adaptor tagged each individual cDNA molecule. TCRdb itself ran the 5' RACE reads through MiXCR, one entry per CDR3 protein. Here the sample spans 800,000 to 900,000 distinct CDR3 sequences, roughly 60% being singletons.

The V gene is TRBV7-2, the J gene TRBJ2-5, with 8 bases identical to TRBD2. This clonotype was obtained from a man aged 30-40 years in good health. What was sequenced was blood. CDR3 residues: CASSPQRGSQETQYF. The CDR3 DNA reads as TGTGCCAGCAGCCCCCAGCGGGGGAGCCAAGAGACCCAGTACTTC.